The sequence of this T cell receptor (beta chain) was determined in a study of cytomegalovirus exposure and HLA in healthy donors. This clone was recorded once. Its specificity is not known. In germline, CDR1 is WSHSY, CDR2 SAAADI. Trimming shortened V by 4 bases and J by 5 bases, and 8 bases separated the two germline ends. The CDR3 is 12 amino acids. 60 Vbeta and 13 Jbeta primers were used in PCR. Using immunoSEQ multiplex PCR, the repertoire was profiled, and TCRdb retains in-frame clones only, with some absent. The sample consists of approximately 82,000 clones, around 74% of them appearing once. Study findings and constraints: TCR beta chain V- and J-gene trimming was linked, in a later analysis, to a missense variant in DCLRE1C. Among the CMV-associated chains, three were confirmed in vitro as specific for CMV antigens. Serostatus for CMV was the only available immune exposure information.

Samples came from healthy bone marrow donors. The rearrangement uses TRBV10-2 and TRBJ1-2, with D hard to call. The sample comprised PBMCs. The clonotype was recovered from a woman between 45 and 60 years old in good health and CMV-seropositive. CDR3 coding DNA: TGCGCCAGCAGTGCTCAGTCATATGGCTACACCTTC. It is translated as CASSAQSYGYTF.